The 5 T cell receptor beta chains below all came from one sample that was sequenced in a study of Ad26.COV2.S vaccination and SARS-CoV-2 variants. TCRdb's copy holds only in-frame clones and misses some; the assay was immunoSEQ multiplex PCR. The data contain around 300,000 clones, 86% of them singletons. Treatment described: roughly 18 received Ad26.COV2.S at low or high dose, single or two shots; 5 received placebo; per-sample allocation not given. Each sample was drawn 63 days after the first injection (of vaccine or placebo). The sequences come from peripheral blood, collected in a trial of Ad26.COV2.S vaccine versus placebo. The receptor source for this set is a person aged 18-65 years who received the Ad26.COV2.S COVID-19 vaccine or a placebo.

CDR3 DNA sequence: TGTGCCAGCAGTTACTCGGATAGCTTCTCCTACAATGAGCAGTTCTTC. It codes for CASSYSDSFSYNEQFF. The chain combines TRBV6-5 with TRBJ2-1; D gene ambiguous. The CDR3 length is 16 residues. Trimming cost V 0 bases and J 0 bases, with 9 bases left between them. CDR1 and CDR2 from the germline V gene are MNHEY and SVGAGI.

CDR3 protein: CASTSGGVVYEQYF. CDR3 DNA sequence: TGTGCCAGCACGTCCGGCGGGGTGGTCTACGAGCAGTACTTC. The chain joins TRBV28 to TRBJ2-7; D is possibly TRBD2 (6 bases). The CDR3 is made up of 14 amino acids. Trimming took off 7 bases at V and 3 bases at J, with 16 bases between the two ends. Looked up from germline, CDR1 is MDHEN and CDR2 is SYDVKM.

This chain uses TRBV19 with TRBJ2-5, with D perhaps matching TRBD2 (5 bases). Between the trimmed V and J ends, which lost 7 bases and 4 bases, there was a span of 19 bases. CDR1 is LNHDA and CDR2 is SQIVND in the germline V gene (reference sequence). The length of the CDR3 is 15 residues. The CDR3 region is CASTPGPGWGETQYF. In nucleotides, the CDR3 is TGTGCCAGTACCCCCGGACCGGGATGGGGAGAGACCCAGTACTTC.

The chain links TRBV7-9 to TRBJ2-2; 8 positions agree with TRBD1. The CDR3 is 15 residues long. The V segment lost 5 bases and the J segment 8 bases; nucleotides outside the gene matches: 10. Per the germline V gene, CDR1 is SEHNR and CDR2 is FQNEAQ (reference sequence). The CDR3 sequence is CASSPDRGELGELFF. For the CDR3, the DNA is TGTGCCAGCAGCCCAGACAGGGGAGAACTTGGGGAGCTGTTTTTT.

In nucleotides, the CDR3 is TGTGCCAGCAGCCAGAACATGAACACTGAAGCTTTCTTT. Its translation is CASSQNMNTEAFF. The V and J genes are TRBV14 and TRBJ1-1; D is undetermined. Trimming took 3 bases from V and 0 from J, leaving 5 bases between them. CDR1 and CDR2 (germline): SGHDN, FVKESK. CDR3 size: 13 residues.